This T cell receptor beta chain was observed in a study of cytomegalovirus exposure and HLA in healthy donors. This CDR3 is built from 14 residues. CDR1 is MGHRA, CDR2 YSYEKL, per germline. With regard to this clone: Its cognate antigen is unknown. One end of the junction is discordant with germline, which a read error may explain. Other DNA variants within this sample encode the same CDR3.

The primer mix had 60 Vbeta and 13 Jbeta primers. The protocol was immunoSEQ multiplex PCR, while the TCRdb copy is restricted to in-frame clones and leaves out a portion. The sample's table shows 150,000 to 200,000 clones. Findings of the study overall: The authors later linked a missense DCLRE1C variant to TCR beta V- and J-gene trimming.

The V and J genes are TRBV4-1 and TRBJ2-5; the D gene is possibly TRBD1 (6 bases). What was sequenced was PBMCs. The TCR sequence derives from a woman under 30 in good health and CMV-seropositive. The CDR3 nucleotides are TGCGCCAGCAGCCTGGACAGATCCCAAGAAACCCAGTACTTC. Its translation is CASSLDRSQETQYF.